Sequencing of this T cell receptor (beta chain) was carried out in a study of blood T cell repertoires in COVID-19. Whole-study context: Sources were T cells, B-cell-depleted T cells, or PBMCs; the material itself was cDNA or gDNA.

Authors' analysis steps: Estimated nucleated cell counts came from reference gene primer amplification. Repertoires were generated with immunoSEQ multiplex PCR, while TCRdb's copy carries only in-frame clones and drops some. The D gene and trimming were derived from the DNA, and the V and J assignments and clone size from that table. The data show hundreds of thousands of clones, with 80% to 90% seen just once and more than 0.8% held by the top ten. The CDR3 is 14 amino acids. V was clipped by 6 bases and J by 1 base; unmatched bases: 4. Germline V gene lookup returns CDR1 WNHNN and CDR2 SYGVQD (reference sequence). Participants had their cohort set by participant-reported clinical history. The study counted Cohort 3 donors as recovered given two negative PCRs, clearance, or symptom resolution.

The J gene is TRBJ1-1, the V gene TRBV10-1, with 8 positions matching TRBD1. This TCR was recovered from a man aged 18 to 35 who had recovered from COVID-19. The sample comprised PBMCs or T cells enriched from blood (not recorded which). CDR3 nucleotide sequence: TGCGCCAGCAGGCCCGGGACAGGGAACACTGAAGCTTTCTTT. Amino acid sequence: CASRPGTGNTEAFF.